These 2 T cell receptor beta chains originate from one sample sequenced in a study of blood T cell repertoires in COVID-19. Sequenced by immunoSEQ multiplex PCR; TCRdb stores in-frame clones only, minus some. The table includes roughly 100,000 clones, over 70% detected once. Sequencing input: peripheral blood. The source is a man between 60 and 70 years old with acute or convalescent COVID-19.

The chain joins TRBV19 to TRBJ1-1; weak D call: TRBD1 (5 bases). The CDR3 runs to 17 residues. Trimming shortened V by 4 bases and J by 2 bases, and 20 bases separated the two germline ends. Germline V gene lookup returns CDR1 LNHDA and CDR2 SQIVND (reference sequence). CDR3 nucleotides: TGTGCCAGTAGTAGACTCCAGGGAATCGCCCTCAACACTGAAGCTTTCTTT. Encoded protein: CASSRLQGIALNTEAFF.

The chain employs TRBV21-1 and TRBJ2-7; the D call in the table, TRBD2, was not verified against the DNA. TRBV21-1 has pseudogene status. The CDR3 has 14 amino acids. The CDR3 region is CASPKGIAGVEQYV. The CDR3, as DNA: TGTGCCAGCCCTAAAGGGATAGCGGGAGTTGAGCAGTACGTC.